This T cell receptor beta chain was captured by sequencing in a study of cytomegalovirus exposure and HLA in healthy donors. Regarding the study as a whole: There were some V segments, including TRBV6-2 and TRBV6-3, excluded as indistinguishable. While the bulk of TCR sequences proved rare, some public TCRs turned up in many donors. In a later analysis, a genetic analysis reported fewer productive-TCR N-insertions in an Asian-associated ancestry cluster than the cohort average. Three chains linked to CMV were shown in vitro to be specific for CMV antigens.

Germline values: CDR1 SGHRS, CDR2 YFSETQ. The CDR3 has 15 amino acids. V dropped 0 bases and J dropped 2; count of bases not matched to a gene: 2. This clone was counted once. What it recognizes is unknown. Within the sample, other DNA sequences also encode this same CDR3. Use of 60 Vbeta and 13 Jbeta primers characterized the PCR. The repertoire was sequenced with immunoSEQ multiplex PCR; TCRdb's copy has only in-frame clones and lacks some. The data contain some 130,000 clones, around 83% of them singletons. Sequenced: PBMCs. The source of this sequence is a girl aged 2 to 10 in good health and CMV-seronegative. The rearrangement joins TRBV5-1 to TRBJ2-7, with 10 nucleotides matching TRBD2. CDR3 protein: CASSLGLAGAYEQYF. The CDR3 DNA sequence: TGCGCCAGCAGCTTGGGGCTAGCGGGAGCCTACGAGCAGTACTTC.